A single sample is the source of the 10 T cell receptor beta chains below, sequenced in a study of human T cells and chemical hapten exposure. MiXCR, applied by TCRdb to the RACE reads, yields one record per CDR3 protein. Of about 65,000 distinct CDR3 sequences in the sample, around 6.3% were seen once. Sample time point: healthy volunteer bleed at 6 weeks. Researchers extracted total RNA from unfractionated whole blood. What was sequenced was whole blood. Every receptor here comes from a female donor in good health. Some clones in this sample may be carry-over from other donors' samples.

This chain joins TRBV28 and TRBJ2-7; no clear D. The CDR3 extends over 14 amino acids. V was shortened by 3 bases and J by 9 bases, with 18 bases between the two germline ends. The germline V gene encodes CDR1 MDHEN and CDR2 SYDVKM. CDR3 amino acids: CASSLNDMAFGQYF. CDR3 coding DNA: TGTGCCAGCAGTTTGAATGATATGGCATTTGGGCAGTACTTC.

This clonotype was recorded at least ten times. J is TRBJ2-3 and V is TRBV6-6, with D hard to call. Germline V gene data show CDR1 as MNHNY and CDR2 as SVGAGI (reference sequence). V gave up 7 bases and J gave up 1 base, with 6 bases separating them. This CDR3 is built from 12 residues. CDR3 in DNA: TGTGCCAGCAACGTGGGCACAGATACGCAGTATTTT. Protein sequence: CASNVGTDTQYF.

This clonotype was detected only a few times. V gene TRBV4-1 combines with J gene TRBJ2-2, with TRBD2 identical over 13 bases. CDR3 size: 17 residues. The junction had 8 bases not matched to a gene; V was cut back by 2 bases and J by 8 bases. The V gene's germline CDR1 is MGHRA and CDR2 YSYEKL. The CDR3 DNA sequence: TGCGCCAGCAGCCAATTCGGCGGACTAGCGGGAGAAGGGGAGCTGTTTTTT. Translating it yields CASSQFGGLAGEGELFF.

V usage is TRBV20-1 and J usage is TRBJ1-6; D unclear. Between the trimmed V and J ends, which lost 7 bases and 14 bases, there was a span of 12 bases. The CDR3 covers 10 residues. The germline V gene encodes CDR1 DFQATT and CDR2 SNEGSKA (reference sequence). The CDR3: CSVPGGTLHF. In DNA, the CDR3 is TGCAGTGTCCCCGGTGGTACCCTCCACTTT.

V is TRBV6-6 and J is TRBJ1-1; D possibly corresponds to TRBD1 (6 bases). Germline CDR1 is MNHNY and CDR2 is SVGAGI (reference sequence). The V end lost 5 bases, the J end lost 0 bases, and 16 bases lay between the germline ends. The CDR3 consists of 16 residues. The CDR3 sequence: CASSPLTGVMNTEAFF. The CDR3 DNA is TGTGCCAGCAGTCCCCTGACAGGCGTGATGAACACTGAAGCTTTCTTT.

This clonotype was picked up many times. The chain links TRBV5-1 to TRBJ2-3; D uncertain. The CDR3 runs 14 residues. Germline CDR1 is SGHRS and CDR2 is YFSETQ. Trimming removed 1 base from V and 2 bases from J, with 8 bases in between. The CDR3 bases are TGCGCCAGCAGCTTGTTCCAGGACACAGATACGCAGTATTTT. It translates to CASSLFQDTDTQYF.

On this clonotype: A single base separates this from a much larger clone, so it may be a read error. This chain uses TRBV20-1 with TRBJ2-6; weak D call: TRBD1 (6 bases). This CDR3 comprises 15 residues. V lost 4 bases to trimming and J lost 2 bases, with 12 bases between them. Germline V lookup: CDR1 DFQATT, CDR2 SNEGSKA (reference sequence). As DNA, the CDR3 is TGCAGTGCTAAAGCCTCAGGGGCTGGGGCCAACGTCCTGACTTTC. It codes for CSAKASGAGANVLTF.

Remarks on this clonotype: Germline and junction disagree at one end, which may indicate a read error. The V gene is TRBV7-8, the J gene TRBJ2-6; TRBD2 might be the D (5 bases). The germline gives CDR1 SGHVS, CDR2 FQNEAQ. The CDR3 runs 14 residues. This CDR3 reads CASSYPRDYDVLNF. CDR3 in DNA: TGTGCCAGCAGCTATCCTCGAGACTATGACGTCCTGAATTTC.

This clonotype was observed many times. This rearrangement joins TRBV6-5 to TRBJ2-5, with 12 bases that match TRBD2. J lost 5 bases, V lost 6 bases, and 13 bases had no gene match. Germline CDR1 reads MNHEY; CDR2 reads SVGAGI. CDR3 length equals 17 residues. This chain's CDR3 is CASSPRTSGKWLETQYF. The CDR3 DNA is TGTGCCAGCAGCCCTCGGACTAGCGGGAAATGGTTGGAGACCCAGTACTTC.

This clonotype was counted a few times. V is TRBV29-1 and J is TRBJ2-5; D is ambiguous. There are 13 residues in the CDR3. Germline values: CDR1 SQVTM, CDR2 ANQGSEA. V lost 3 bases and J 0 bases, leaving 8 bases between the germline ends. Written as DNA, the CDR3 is TGCAGCGTTGATTCCGGGTACCAAGAGACCCAGTACTTC. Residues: CSVDSGYQETQYF.